Listed below are T cell receptor beta chains from one sample, sequenced in a study of cytomegalovirus exposure and HLA in healthy donors. Repertoires were generated with immunoSEQ multiplex PCR, while TCRdb's copy carries only in-frame clones and drops some. The data contain under 100,000 clones, 9.5% to 13% of them singletons. The sample consisted of PBMCs. Source of these receptors: a man in his 60s in good health and CMV-seropositive. Each CDR3 is given with its conserved first and last residue. D genes are given only for firm matches. A clone size is listed for some rows: how often the clone was seen (once, few, many), or a class if it is expanded.

J | size | V | D | CDR3 | DNA
TRBJ2-7 | few | TRBV7-2 | TRBD2 | CASSLVAGVREQYF | TGTGCCAGCAGCTTAGTTGCGGGAGTGCGCGAGCAGTACTTC
TRBJ1-1 | - | TRBV27 | - | CASRTHRDMNTEAFF | TGTGCCAGCAGGACCCACAGGGACATGAACACTGAAGCTTTCTTT
TRBJ2-1 | - | TRBV5-8 | TRBD1 | CASSAKLGTGHNEQFF | TGTGCCAGCAGCGCTAAACTAGGGACAGGCCACAATGAGCAGTTCTTC
TRBJ1-5 | - | TRBV28 | - | CASSPPRRSQPQHF | TGTGCCAGCAGCCCCCCACGAAGGAGCCAGCCCCAGCATTTT
TRBJ2-3 | - | TRBV30 | TRBD1 | CAWSLDRGRTDTQYF | TGTGCCTGGAGTCTGGACAGGGGTCGTACAGATACGCAGTATTTT
TRBJ2-7 | - | TRBV28 | - | CASSGDSSYEQYF | TGTGCCAGCAGCGGGGACTCTTCCTACGAGCAGTACTTC
TRBJ2-3 | - | TRBV6-4 | - | CASSPQGGTTDTQYF | TGTGCCAGCAGTCCCCAAGGAGGGACGACAGATACGCAGTATTTT
TRBJ1-5 | - | TRBV19 | - | CASSPGTSQPQHF | TGTGCCAGTAGTCCCGGGACATCGCAGCCCCAGCATTTT
TRBJ2-3 | few | TRBV5-1 | TRBD2 | CASSLDTSGVGDTQYF | TGCGCCAGCAGCTTGGATACTAGCGGGGTGGGAGATACGCAGTATTTT
TRBJ1-1 | - | TRBV2 | - | CASQLYRDGEAFF | TGTGCCAGCCAACTTTACAGGGATGGTGAAGCTTTCTTT
TRBJ2-3 | - | TRBV5-1 | TRBD1 | CASSLGQGGNTQYF | TGCGCCAGCAGCCTAGGACAGGGGGGAAATACGCAGTATTTT
TRBJ1-6 | - | TRBV4-1 | - | CASSQEGTWGQSPLHF | TGCGCCAGCAGCCAAGAGGGTACCTGGGGGCAGTCACCCCTCCACTTT
TRBJ2-1 | - | TRBV7-2 | TRBD1 | CASSSYRGPYNEQFF | TGTGCCAGCAGCTCCTACAGGGGTCCCTACAATGAGCAGTTCTTC
TRBJ1-2 | - | TRBV28 | - | CASSYRPGNNYGYTF | TGTGCCAGCAGTTACCGCCCAGGGAATAACTATGGCTACACCTTC
TRBJ2-7 | few | TRBV28 | - | CASSPPVIWQGSYEQYF | TGTGCCAGCAGCCCGCCCGTAATCTGGCAGGGCTCCTACGAGCAGTACTTC
TRBJ2-7 | few | TRBV30 | TRBD1 | CAWMRTGGAAGYEQYF | TGTGCCTGGATGAGGACAGGGGGCGCGGCAGGGTACGAGCAGTACTTC
TRBJ2-6 | - | TRBV14 | - | CASSQDYTRVSSGANVLTF | TGTGCCAGCAGCCAAGATTATACCAGGGTGAGCTCTGGGGCCAACGTCCTGACTTTC
TRBJ2-2 | few | TRBV30 | - | CAWSGQQRTGELFF | TGTGCCTGGAGCGGACAGCAAAGGACCGGGGAGCTGTTTTTT
TRBJ1-2 | - | TRBV7-6 | - | CASGAGGGGYGYTF | TGTGCCAGCGGGGCCGGTGGGGGGGGTTATGGCTACACCTTC
TRBJ2-1 | few | TRBV9 | - | CASSAGGYSYNEQFF | TGTGCCAGCAGCGCGGGTGGGTACTCCTACAATGAGCAGTTCTTC
TRBJ1-1 | - | TRBV19 | - | CASSLDDLEGTEAFF | TGTGCCAGTAGTCTAGACGACTTGGAGGGAACTGAAGCTTTCTTT
TRBJ1-1 | - | TRBV4-1 | - | CASSQEVRLNTEAFF | TGCGCCAGCAGCCAAGAGGTCAGATTGAACACTGAAGCTTTCTTT
TRBJ1-1 | - | TRBV27 | - | CASSLGVLTEAFF | TGTGCCAGCAGTCTAGGAGTTCTCACTGAAGCTTTCTTT
TRBJ1-6 | - | TRBV5-5 | - | CASSLAGTQQSPLHF | TGTGCCAGCAGCTTGGCCGGGACTCAACAGTCACCCCTCCACTTT
TRBJ2-1 | - | TRBV28 | TRBD1 | CASTTPGQGAGDEQFF | TGTGCCAGCACCACACCGGGACAGGGGGCAGGGGATGAGCAGTTCTTC
TRBJ1-1 | few | TRBV5-1 | TRBD1 | CASSVGPGQRGAFF | TGCGCCAGCAGCGTCGGACCGGGACAGAGGGGAGCTTTCTTT
TRBJ2-7 | - | TRBV5-1 | - | CASSLDQINEQYF | TGCGCCAGCAGCTTGGACCAGATCAACGAGCAGTACTTC
TRBJ2-2 | few | TRBV5-1 | TRBD1 | CASSSLSGQANTGELFF | TGCGCCAGCAGCTCCCTGTCGGGACAGGCGAACACCGGGGAGCTGTTTTTT